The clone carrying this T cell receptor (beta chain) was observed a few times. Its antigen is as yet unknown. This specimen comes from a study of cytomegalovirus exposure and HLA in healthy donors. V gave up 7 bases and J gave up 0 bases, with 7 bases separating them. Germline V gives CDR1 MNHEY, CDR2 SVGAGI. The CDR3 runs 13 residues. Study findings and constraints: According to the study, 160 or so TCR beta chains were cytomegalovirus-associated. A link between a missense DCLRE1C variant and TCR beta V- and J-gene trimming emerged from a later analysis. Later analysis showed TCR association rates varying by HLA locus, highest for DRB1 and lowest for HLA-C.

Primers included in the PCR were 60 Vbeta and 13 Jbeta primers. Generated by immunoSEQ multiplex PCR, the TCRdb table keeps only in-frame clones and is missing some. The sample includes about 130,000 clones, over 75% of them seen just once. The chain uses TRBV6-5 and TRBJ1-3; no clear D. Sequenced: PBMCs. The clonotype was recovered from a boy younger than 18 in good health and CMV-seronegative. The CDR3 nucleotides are TGTGCCAGCACCGATAGCTCTGGAAACACCATATATTTT. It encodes CASTDSSGNTIYF.